This TCR beta chain was sequenced for a study of blood T cell repertoires in COVID-19. Measured with immunoSEQ multiplex PCR; TCRdb has only the in-frame clones, and not every one. The sample lists approximately 29,000 clones; about 84% were seen once. This CDR3 region has 16 residues. The germline CDR1 and CDR2 sequences are SGDLS and YYNGEE. Trimming left V 2 bases short and J 0 bases short, with 14 bases between. This chain connects TRBV9 to TRBJ1-1; no clear D gene. The sequencing sample was made of peripheral blood. This receptor was taken from a woman aged 60-70 years with acute or convalescent COVID-19. CDR3: CASSVDPGGVNTEAFF. CDR3 sequence (DNA): TGTGCCAGCAGCGTTGACCCTGGAGGCGTGAACACTGAAGCTTTCTTT.